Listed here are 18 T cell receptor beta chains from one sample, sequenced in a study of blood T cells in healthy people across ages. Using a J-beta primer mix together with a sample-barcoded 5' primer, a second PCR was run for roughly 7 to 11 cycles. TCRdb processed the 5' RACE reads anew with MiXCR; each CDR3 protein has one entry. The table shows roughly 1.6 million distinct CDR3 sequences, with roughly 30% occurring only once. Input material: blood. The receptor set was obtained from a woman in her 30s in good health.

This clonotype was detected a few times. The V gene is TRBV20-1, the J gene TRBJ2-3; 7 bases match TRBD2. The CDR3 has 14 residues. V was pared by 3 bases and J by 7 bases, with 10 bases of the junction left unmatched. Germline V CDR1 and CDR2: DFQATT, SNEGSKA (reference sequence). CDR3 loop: CSASSGIPPNTQYF. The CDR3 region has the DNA TGCAGTGCTAGCAGCGGGATCCCCCCAAATACGCAGTATTTT.

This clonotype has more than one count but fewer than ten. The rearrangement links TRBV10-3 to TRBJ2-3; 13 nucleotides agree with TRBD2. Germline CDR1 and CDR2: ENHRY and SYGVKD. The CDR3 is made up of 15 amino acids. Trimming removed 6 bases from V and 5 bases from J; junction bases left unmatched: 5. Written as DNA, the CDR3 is TGTGCCATCAGCCCCCGGACTAGCGGGGGAGATACGCAGTATTTT. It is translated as CAISPRTSGGDTQYF.

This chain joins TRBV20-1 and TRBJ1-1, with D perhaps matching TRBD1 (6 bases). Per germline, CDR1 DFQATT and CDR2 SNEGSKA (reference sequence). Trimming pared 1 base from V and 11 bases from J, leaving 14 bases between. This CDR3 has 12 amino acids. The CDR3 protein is CSARAAGAGAFF. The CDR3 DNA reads TGCAGTGCTAGAGCGGCAGGGGCGGGGGCTTTCTTT.

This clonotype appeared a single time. CDR3 DNA: TGTGCCAGCAGTAGACGAGGGGGGGCTAATGAAAAACTGTTTTTT. Translated, it gives CASSRRGGANEKLFF. The V gene is TRBV12-3 or TRBV12-4, the J gene TRBJ1-4; TRBD1 is a possible D gene (6 bases). With 5 bases removed from V and 3 bases from J, the gap between germline ends came to 13 bases. There are 15 residues in the CDR3.

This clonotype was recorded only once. CDR3 amino acids: CASSLIAGSSSPLHF. The CDR3, as DNA: TGTGCCAGCAGTTTAATTGCAGGGAGCTCTTCACCCCTCCACTTT. J is TRBJ1-6 and V is TRBV12-3 or TRBV12-4, with a tentative D call TRBD1 (5 bases). The CDR3 extends over 15 amino acids. Trimming removed 2 bases from V and 9 bases from J, with 14 bases in between.

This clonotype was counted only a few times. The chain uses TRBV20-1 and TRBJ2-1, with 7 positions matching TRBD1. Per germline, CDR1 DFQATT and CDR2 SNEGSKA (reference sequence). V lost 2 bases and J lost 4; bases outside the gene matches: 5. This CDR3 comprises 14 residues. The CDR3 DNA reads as TGCAGTGCTAGAAGGGAGACAGGGTACAATGAGCAGTTCTTC. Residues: CSARRETGYNEQFF.

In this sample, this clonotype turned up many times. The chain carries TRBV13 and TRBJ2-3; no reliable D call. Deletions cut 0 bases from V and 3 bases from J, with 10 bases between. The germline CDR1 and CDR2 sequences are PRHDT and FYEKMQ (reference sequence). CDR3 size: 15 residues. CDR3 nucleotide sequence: TGTGCCAGCAGCTTAGGAGGGTTAGGAACAGATACGCAGTATTTT. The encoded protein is CASSLGGLGTDTQYF. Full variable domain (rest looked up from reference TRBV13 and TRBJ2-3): AAGVIQSPRHLIKEKRETATLKCYPIPRHDTVYWYQQGPGQDPQFLISFYEKMQSDKGSIPDRFSAQQFSDYHSELNMSSLELGDSALYFCASSLGGLGTDTQYFGPGTRLTVL.

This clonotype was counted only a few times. CDR3 nucleotide sequence: TGTGCCAGCAGCCCTGGACAGGGGACTAGCGGGAGAGGTCATGAGCAGTTCTTC. Translated, it gives CASSPGQGTSGRGHEQFF. The chain uses TRBV7-9 and TRBJ2-1, with 14 nucleotides matching TRBD2. In germline, CDR1 is SEHNR, CDR2 FQNEAQ (reference sequence). The CDR3 is made up of 18 amino acids. Losses at the gene ends were 5 bases for V and 8 bases for J; bases not matched to a gene: 14.

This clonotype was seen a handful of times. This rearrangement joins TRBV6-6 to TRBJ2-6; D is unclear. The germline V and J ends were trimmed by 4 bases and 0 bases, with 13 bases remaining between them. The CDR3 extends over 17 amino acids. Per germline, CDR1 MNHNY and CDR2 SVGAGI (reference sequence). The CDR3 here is CASSLSDLLSGANVLTF. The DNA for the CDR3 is TGTGCCAGCAGTTTGTCTGACCTACTCTCTGGGGCCAACGTCCTGACTTTC.

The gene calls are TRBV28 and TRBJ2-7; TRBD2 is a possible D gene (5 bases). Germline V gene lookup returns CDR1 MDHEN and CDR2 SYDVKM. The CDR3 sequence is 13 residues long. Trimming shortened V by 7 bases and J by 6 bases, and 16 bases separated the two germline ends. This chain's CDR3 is CASNPAGSLEQYF. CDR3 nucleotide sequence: TGTGCCAGCAACCCGGCGGGCTCACTCGAGCAGTACTTC.

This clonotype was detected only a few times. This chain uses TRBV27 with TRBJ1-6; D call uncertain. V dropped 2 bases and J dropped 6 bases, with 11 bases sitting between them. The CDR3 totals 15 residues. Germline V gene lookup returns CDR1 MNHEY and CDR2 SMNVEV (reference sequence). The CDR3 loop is CASSLNERLNSPLHF. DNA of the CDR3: TGTGCCAGCAGTTTAAATGAGCGACTTAATTCACCCCTCCACTTT.

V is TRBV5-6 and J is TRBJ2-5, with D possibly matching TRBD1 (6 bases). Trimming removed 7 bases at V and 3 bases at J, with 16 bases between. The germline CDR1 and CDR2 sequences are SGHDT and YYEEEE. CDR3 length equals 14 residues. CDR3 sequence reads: CASAEGYREETQYF. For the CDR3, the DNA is TGTGCCAGCGCCGAGGGGTACAGGGAAGAGACCCAGTACTTC.

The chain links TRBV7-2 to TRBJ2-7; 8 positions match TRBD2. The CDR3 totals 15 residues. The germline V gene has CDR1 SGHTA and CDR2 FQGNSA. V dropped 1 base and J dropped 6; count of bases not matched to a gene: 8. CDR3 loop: CASSLVQAGVSEQYF. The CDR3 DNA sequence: TGTGCCAGCAGCTTAGTTCAAGCGGGAGTATCCGAGCAGTACTTC.

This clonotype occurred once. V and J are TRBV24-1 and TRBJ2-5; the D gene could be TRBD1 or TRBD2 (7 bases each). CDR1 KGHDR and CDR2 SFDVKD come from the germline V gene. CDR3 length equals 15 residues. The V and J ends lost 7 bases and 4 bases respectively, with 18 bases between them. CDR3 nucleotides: TGTGCCACCAGCCTCGGGGGAGGGGGCGCAGAGACCCAGTACTTC. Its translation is CATSLGGGGAETQYF.

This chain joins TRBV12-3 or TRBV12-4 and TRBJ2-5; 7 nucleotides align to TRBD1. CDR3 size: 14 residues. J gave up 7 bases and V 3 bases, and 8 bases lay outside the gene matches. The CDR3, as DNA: TGTGCCAGCAGTTTCAGGGACAGATTGATGACCCAGTACTTC. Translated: CASSFRDRLMTQYF.

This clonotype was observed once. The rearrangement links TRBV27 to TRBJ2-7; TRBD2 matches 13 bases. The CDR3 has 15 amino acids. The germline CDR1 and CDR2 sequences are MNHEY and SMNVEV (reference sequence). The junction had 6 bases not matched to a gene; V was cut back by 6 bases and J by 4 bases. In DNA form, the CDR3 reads TGTGCCAGCAGACCAAAGGGACTAGCGGGGTACGAGCAGTACTTC. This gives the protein CASRPKGLAGYEQYF.

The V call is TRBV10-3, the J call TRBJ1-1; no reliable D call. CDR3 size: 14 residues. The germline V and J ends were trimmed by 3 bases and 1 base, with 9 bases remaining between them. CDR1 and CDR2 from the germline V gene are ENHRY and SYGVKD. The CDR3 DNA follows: TGTGCCATCAGTGAAGCCGGGCAGAACACTGAAGCTTTCTTT. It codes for CAISEAGQNTEAFF.

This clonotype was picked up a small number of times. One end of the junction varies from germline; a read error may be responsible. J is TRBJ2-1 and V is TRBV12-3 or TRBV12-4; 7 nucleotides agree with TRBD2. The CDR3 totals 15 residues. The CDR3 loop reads CASSFERDPYSEQFF. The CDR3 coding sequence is TGTGCCAGCAGTTTCGAGCGGGACCCCTACAGTGAGCAGTTCTTC.